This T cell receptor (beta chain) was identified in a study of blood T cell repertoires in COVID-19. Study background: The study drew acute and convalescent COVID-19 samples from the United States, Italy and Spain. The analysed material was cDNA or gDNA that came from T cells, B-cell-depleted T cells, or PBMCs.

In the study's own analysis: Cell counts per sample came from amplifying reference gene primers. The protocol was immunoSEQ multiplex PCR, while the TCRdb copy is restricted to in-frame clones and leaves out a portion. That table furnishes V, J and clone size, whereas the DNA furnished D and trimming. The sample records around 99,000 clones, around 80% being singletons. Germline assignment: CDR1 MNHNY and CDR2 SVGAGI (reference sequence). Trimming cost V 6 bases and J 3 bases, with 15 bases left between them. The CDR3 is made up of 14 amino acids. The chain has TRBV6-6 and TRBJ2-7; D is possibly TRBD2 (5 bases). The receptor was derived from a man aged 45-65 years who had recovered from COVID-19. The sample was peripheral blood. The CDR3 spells CASRELTRGYEQYF. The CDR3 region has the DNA TGTGCCAGCAGGGAACTTACTAGAGGCTACGAGCAGTACTTC.